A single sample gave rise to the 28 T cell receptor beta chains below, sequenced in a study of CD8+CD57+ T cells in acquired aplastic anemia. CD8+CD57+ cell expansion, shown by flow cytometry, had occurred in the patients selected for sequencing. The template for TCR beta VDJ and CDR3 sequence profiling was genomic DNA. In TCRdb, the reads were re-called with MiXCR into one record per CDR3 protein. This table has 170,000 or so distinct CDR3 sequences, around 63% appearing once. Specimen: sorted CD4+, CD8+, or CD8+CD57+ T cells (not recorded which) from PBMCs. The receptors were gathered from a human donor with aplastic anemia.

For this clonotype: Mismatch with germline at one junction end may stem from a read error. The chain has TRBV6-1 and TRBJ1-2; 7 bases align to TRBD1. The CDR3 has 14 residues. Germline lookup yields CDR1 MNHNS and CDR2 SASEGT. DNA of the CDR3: TGTGCCTGCAGTGGGGGGACAGATAACTATGGCTACACCTTC. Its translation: CACSGGTDNYGYTF.

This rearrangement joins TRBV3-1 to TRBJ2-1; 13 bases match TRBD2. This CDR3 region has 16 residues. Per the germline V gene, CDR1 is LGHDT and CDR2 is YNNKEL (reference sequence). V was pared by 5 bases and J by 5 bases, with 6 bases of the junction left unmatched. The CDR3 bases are TGTGCCAGCAGCAGGGGACTAGCGGGATCGAACAATGAGCAGTTCTTC. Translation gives CASSRGLAGSNNEQFF.

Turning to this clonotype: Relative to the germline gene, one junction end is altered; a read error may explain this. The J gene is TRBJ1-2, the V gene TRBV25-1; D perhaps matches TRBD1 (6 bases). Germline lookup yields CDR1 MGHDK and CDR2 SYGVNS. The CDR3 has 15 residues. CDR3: CAISDPWGAINRYTF. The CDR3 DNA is TGTGCCATCAGTGACCCTTGGGGGGCCATAAATCGGTACACCTTC.

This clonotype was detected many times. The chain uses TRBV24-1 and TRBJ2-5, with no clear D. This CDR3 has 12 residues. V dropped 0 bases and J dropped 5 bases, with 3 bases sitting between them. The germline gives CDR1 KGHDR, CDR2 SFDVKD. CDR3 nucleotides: TGTGCCACCAGTGATTTGCAGGAGACCCAGTACTTC. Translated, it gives CATSDLQETQYF.

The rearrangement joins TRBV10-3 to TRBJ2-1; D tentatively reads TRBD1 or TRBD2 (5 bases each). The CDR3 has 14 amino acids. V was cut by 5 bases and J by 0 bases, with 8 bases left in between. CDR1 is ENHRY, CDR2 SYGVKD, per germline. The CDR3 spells CAISPGPSYNEQFF. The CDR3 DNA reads TGTGCCATCAGTCCGGGACCCTCCTACAATGAGCAGTTCTTC.

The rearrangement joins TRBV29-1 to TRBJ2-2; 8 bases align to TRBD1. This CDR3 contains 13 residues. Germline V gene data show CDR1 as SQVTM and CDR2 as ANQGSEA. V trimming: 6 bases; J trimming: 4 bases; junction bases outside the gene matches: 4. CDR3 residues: CSVRTGGTGELFF. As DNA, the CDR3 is TGCAGCGTGAGAACAGGGGGCACCGGGGAGCTGTTTTTT.

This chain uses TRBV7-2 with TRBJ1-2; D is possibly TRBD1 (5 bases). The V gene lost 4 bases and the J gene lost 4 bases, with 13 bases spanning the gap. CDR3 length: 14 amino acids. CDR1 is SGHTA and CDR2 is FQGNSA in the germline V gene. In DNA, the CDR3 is TGTGCCAGCAGCTCCGCAGGGAAGGTCTATGGCTACACCTTC. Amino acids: CASSSAGKVYGYTF. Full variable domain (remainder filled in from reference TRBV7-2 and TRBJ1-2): GAGVSQSPSNKVTEKGKDVELRCDPISGHTALYWYRQSLGQGLEFLIYFQGNSAPDKSGLPSDRFSAERTGGSVSTLTIQRTQQEDSAVYLCASSSAGKVYGYTFGSGTRLTVV.

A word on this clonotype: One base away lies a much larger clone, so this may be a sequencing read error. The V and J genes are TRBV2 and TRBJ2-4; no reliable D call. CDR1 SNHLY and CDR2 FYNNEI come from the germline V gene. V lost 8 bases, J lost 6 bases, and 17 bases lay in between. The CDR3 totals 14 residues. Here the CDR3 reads CASLGRTPRNIQYF. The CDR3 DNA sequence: TGTGCCAGCCTAGGTCGGACGCCCAGAAACATTCAGTACTTC.

CDR3 nucleotide sequence: TGTGCCATCAACACCGGGGGGGGGGAGACCTACACCTTC. It specifies CAINTGGGETYTF. The V and J genes are TRBV10-3 and TRBJ1-2; D perhaps matches TRBD1 (5 bases). This CDR3 spans 13 amino acids. Germline loops: CDR1 ENHRY, CDR2 SYGVKD. V was cut by 7 bases and J by 10 bases, with 19 bases left in between.

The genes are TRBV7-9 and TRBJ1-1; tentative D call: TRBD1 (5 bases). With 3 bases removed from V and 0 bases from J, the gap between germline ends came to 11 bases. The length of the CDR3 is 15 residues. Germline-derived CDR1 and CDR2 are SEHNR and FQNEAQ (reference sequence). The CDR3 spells CASSLERGLNTEAFF. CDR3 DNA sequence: TGTGCCAGCAGCTTGGAACGGGGCTTGAACACTGAAGCTTTCTTT.

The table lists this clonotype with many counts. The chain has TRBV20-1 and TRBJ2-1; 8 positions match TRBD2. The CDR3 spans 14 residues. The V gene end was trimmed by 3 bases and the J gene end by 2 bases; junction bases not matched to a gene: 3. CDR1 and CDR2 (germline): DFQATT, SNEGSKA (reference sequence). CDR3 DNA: TGCAGTGCTAGCGGGGGGGCCACCTACAATGAGCAGTTCTTC. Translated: CSASGGATYNEQFF.

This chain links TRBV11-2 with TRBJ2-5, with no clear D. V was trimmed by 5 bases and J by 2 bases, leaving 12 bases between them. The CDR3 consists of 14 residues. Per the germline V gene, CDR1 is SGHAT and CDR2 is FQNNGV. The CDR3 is CASSALSGQETQYF. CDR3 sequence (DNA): TGTGCCAGCAGCGCCCTGAGTGGTCAAGAGACCCAGTACTTC.

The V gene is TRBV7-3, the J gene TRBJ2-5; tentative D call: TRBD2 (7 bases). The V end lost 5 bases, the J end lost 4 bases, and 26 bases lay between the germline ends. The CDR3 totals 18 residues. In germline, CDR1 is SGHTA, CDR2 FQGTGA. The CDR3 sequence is CASSRGPAGPGTGETQYF. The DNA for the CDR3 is TGTGCCAGCAGCCGGGGGCCAGCGGGACCGGGAACGGGAGAGACCCAGTACTTC.

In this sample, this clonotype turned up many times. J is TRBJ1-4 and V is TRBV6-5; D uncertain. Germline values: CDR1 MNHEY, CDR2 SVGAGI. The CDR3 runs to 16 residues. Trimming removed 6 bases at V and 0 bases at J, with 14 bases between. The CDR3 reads CASRSRTRATNEKLFF. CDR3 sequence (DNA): TGTGCCAGCAGATCGAGGACCCGTGCAACTAATGAAAAACTGTTTTTT.

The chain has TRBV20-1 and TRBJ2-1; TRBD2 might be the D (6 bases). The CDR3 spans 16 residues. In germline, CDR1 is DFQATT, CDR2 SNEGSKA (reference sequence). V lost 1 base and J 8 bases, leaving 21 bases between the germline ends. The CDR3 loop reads CSARGGKGLTGDEQFF. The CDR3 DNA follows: TGCAGTGCTAGAGGAGGGAAAGGACTAACGGGCGATGAGCAGTTCTTC.

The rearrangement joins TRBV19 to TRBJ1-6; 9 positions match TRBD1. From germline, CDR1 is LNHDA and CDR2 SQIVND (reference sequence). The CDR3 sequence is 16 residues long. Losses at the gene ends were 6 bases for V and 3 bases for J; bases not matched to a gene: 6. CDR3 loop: CASRGTGGSYNSPLHF. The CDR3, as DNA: TGTGCCAGTAGAGGTACAGGGGGCAGCTATAATTCACCCCTCCACTTT.

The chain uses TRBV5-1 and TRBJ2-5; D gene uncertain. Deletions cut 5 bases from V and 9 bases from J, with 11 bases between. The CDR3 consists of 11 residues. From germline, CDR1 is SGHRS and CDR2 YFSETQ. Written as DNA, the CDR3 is TGCGCCAGCAGTGATGCCGGGTCCCAGTACTTC. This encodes CASSDAGSQYF. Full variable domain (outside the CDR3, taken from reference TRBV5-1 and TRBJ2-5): KAGVTQTPRYLIKTRGQQVTLSCSPISGHRSVSWYQQTPGQGLQFLFEYFSETQRNKGNFPGRFSGRQFSNSRSEMNVSTLELGDSALYLCASSDAGSQYFGPGTRLLVL.

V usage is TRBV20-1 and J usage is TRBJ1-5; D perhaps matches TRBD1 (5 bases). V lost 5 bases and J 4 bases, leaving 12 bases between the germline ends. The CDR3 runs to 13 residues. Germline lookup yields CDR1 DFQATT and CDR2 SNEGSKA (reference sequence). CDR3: CSAYGTLNQPQHF. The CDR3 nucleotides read TGCAGTGCTTACGGGACTCTAAATCAGCCCCAGCATTTT.

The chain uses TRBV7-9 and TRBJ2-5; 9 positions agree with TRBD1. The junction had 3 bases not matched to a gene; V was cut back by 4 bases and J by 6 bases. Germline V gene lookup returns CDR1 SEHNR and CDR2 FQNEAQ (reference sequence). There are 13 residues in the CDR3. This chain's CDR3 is CASSYDRGKTQYF. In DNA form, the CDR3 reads TGTGCCAGCAGCTACGACAGGGGGAAGACCCAGTACTTC.

CDR3 in DNA: TGCAGTGCTAGAGCGGGAACTTCCTACGAGCAGTACTTC. Translation gives CSARAGTSYEQYF. The J gene is TRBJ2-7, the V gene TRBV20-1; weak D call: TRBD2 (5 bases). Trimming removed 1 base at V and 1 base at J, with 8 bases between. This CDR3 comprises 13 residues. Germline-derived CDR1 and CDR2 are DFQATT and SNEGSKA (reference sequence).

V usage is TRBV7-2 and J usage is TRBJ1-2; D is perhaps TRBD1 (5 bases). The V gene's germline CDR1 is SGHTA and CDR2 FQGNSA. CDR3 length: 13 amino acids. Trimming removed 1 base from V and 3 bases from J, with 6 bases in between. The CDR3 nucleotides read TGTGCCAGCAGCTTAGGACAGCACTATGGCTACACCTTC. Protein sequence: CASSLGQHYGYTF.

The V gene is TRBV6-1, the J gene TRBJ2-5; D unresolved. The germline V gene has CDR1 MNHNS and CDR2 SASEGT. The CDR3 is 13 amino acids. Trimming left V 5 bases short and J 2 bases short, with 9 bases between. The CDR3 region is CASSYTVQETQYF. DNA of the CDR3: TGTGCCAGCAGTTACACTGTTCAAGAGACCCAGTACTTC.

The chain's CDR3 is CASSSQTERLEKLFF. The CDR3 nucleotides are TGTGCCAGCAGCTCCCAGACGGAAAGACTTGAAAAACTGTTTTTT. The chain employs TRBV7-9 and TRBJ1-4; D gene ambiguous. This CDR3 is 15 amino acids long. The V end lost 4 bases, the J end lost 7 bases, and 16 bases lay between the germline ends. Germline V gives CDR1 SEHNR, CDR2 FQNEAQ (reference sequence).

In DNA form, the CDR3 reads TGTGCCAGCAGCTTAACGGCAGGGGGCGCAGGCTATGAGCAGTTCTTC. Amino acid sequence: CASSLTAGGAGYEQFF. The chain recombines TRBV7-3 with TRBJ2-1; 8 positions match TRBD1. Trimming cost V 0 bases and J 8 bases; bases outside gene matches: 9. CDR3 length: 16 amino acids. Germline lookup yields CDR1 SGHTA and CDR2 FQGTGA.

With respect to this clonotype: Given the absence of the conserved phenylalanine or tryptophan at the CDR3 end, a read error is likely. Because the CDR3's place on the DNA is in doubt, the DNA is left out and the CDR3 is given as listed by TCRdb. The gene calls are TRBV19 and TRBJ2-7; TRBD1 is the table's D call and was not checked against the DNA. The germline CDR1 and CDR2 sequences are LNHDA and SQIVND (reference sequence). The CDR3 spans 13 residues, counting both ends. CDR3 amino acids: CASDPQGFPTSST.

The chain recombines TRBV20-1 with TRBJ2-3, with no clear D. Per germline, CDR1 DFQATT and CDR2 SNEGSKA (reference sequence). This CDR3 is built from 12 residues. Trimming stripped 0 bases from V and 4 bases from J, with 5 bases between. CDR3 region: CSARDLADTQYF. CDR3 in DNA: TGCAGTGCTAGAGATCTTGCAGATACGCAGTATTTT.

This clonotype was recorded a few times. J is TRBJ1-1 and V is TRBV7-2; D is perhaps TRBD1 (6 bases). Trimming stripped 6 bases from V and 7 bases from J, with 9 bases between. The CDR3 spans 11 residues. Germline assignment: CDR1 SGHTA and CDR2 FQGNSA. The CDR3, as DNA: TGTGCCAGCAGTGGGGGGCTTGAAGCTTTCTTT. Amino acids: CASSGGLEAFF.

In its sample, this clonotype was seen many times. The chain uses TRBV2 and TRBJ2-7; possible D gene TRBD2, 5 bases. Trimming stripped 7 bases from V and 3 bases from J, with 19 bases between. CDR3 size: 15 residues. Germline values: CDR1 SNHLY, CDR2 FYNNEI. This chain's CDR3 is CASTTFADSNYEQYF. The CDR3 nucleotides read TGTGCCAGCACCACCTTTGCGGACTCCAACTACGAGCAGTACTTC.